The entry below gives a single T cell receptor beta chain sequence along with its context. Using unique molecular identifiers, the investigators prepared the TCRbeta library. TCRdb re-analysed the PCR reads in MiXCR, keeping a single row per CDR3 protein. The sample includes approximately 340,000 distinct CDR3 sequences, approximately 10% seen only once; the top ten take about 2.3%. CDR3 size: 16 residues. V shed 3 bases, J shed 4 bases, and the junction held 9 bases outside the gene matches. Germline CDR1 reads MNHEY; CDR2 reads SMNVEV (reference sequence). This sample stems from a study of T-cell reconstitution after alpha-beta-depleted transplantation in children.

V usage is TRBV27 and J usage is TRBJ2-5, with 9 bases fitting TRBD1. Source: PBMCs from the stem cell graft donor, taken from the stem cell graft. The clonotype was recovered from a human donor who donated a stem cell graft to a child with acute lymphoblastic leukemia. CDR3 amino acids: CASSFGNRGLGETQYF. The CDR3 DNA reads TGTGCCAGCAGTTTTGGGAACAGGGGGCTGGGAGAGACCCAGTACTTC.